This T cell receptor (beta chain) was sequenced for a study of cytomegalovirus exposure and HLA in healthy donors. About the study: HLA-typed donors contributed 80 million to 85 million unique TCRs, which were held in an early data release.

As concerns this clone: Its antigen is not identified.

This CDR3 has 16 residues. Trimming left V 0 bases short and J 3 bases short, with 15 bases between. CDR1 GTSNPN and CDR2 SVGIG come from the germline V gene (reference sequence). Amplification used 60 Vbeta primers and 13 Jbeta primers. Sequenced by immunoSEQ multiplex PCR; TCRdb stores in-frame clones only, minus some. Counted here are 90,000 to 110,000 clones, roughly 80% occurring once; the ten biggest clones make up 6% to 8%. Study outcomes and limitations: Later analysis placed DRB1 highest and HLA-C lowest in TCR association rates, which differed by HLA locus. As a later analysis showed, a missense DCLRE1C variant was linked to trimming of TCR beta V- and J-genes.

The sequenced sample consisted of PBMCs. V is TRBV30 and J is TRBJ1-5; D remains ambiguous. The receptor was isolated from a man aged 25 to 40 in good health and CMV-seropositive. The CDR3 loop reads CAWSVRGRFNNQPQHF. CDR3 nucleotides: TGTGCCTGGAGTGTAAGAGGGCGATTTAACAATCAGCCCCAGCATTTT. Full variable domain (missing parts from reference TRBV30 and TRBJ1-5): SQTIHQWPATLVQPVGSPLSLECTVEGTSNPNLYWYRQAAGRGLQLLFYSVGIGQISSEVPQNLSASRPQDRQFILSSKKLLLSDSGFYLCAWSVRGRFNNQPQHFGDGTRLSIL.